This T cell receptor gamma chain derives from a study of gamma-delta chains in newborns, infants, children. Study in general: Polyclonal expansion of innate γδ T cells after birth follows microbial exposure.

This clone is labeled as medium-sized (0.01 to 0.1%). TCRdb's protein, taken from a much larger clone, differs from this DNA's translation at residue 7, likely owing to a read error; the protein displayed comes from the DNA. The CDR3 runs 16 residues. Losses at the gene ends were 0 bases for V and 7 bases for J; bases not matched to a gene: 3. The germline V gene has CDR1 GITISATS and CDR2 ISYDGTV (reference sequence). TCRdb applied CATT to the reads for clone calling. The sample holds about 1,400 gamma-chain clones; 3% to 4% are singletons and the top ten take more than 30%. The sequenced sample was blood. The chain joins TRGV9 to TRGJP. This clonotype originated in a child who was a newborn, infant or young child, either healthy, febrile or measles-vaccinated (not recorded which). CDR3 sequence (DNA): TGTGCCTTGTGGGAGGTGAATGAGTTGGGCAAAAAAATCAAGGTATTT. This sequence encodes CALWEVNELGKKIKVF.